Following are 32 T cell receptor beta chains from one sample sequenced in a study of CD8 T cell repertoires and HIV-1 epitope variants. These receptors' antigens are unknown. The table came from immunoSEQ multiplex PCR; TCRdb's copy has only in-frame clones and leaves some out. This sample has 6,800 or so clones, with 65% found just once. Material: cultured CD8+ T cells derived from PBMCs. The receptors come from a male donor with HIV.

This rearrangement joins TRBV14 to TRBJ2-3; D is unclear. Germline loops: CDR1 SGHDN, CDR2 FVKESK. V lost 3 bases, J lost 10 bases, and 8 bases lay in between. The CDR3 loop spans 11 amino acids. The CDR3 region has the DNA TGTGCCAGCAGCCAGGGCGAGTCGCAGTATTTT. This codes for CASSQGESQYF.

This clone has more than one count but fewer than ten. The chain joins TRBV28 to TRBJ1-1; 9 nucleotides agree with TRBD1. CDR1 is MDHEN, CDR2 SYDVKM, per germline. The CDR3 is 13 amino acids. The V segment lost 6 bases and the J segment 9 bases; nucleotides outside the gene matches: 8. This CDR3 reads CASRGQGGFQAFF. In DNA form, the CDR3 reads TGTGCCAGCAGGGGACAGGGAGGATTTCAAGCTTTCTTT.

The V gene is TRBV2, the J gene TRBJ2-2; D tentatively reads TRBD1 or TRBD2 (6 bases each). Germline V gives CDR1 SNHLY, CDR2 FYNNEI. The CDR3 is 16 amino acids. Trimming removed 7 bases at V and 4 bases at J, with 19 bases between. This CDR3 reads CASTSDGGWSTGELFF. CDR3 nucleotide sequence: TGTGCCAGCACCTCGGACGGGGGCTGGAGCACCGGGGAGCTGTTTTTT.

The chain joins TRBV4-3 to TRBJ2-3, with 9 bases aligning to TRBD1. V shed 5 bases, J shed 1 base, and the junction held 4 bases outside the gene matches. The CDR3 spans 15 residues. Per the germline V gene, CDR1 is LGHNA and CDR2 is YSLEER. CDR3 DNA sequence: TGCGCCAGCAGCGTGGGACAGGGACGCACAGATACGCAGTATTTT. It specifies CASSVGQGRTDTQYF.

V usage is TRBV7-2 and J usage is TRBJ2-7; 8 nucleotides align to TRBD2. Unmatched junction bases numbered 8, after V lost 2 bases and J lost 5 bases. CDR3 length: 15 residues. From germline, CDR1 is SGHTA and CDR2 FQGNSA. DNA for the CDR3: TGTGCCAGCAGCTTAATAAGCGGGAGTTCTCACGAGCAGTACTTC. This gives the protein CASSLISGSSHEQYF.

This chain links TRBV10-3 with TRBJ1-2; 7 bases match TRBD1. CDR1 is ENHRY, CDR2 SYGVKD, per germline. CDR3 length equals 12 residues. The CDR3 sequence is CVTRDRLYGYTF. CDR3 DNA: TGTGTCACGCGGGACAGACTGTATGGCTACACCTTC.

This clone has a handful of counts. The chain employs TRBV6-5 and TRBJ2-7; 8 nucleotides align to TRBD1. Losses at the gene ends were 2 bases for V and 0 bases for J; bases not matched to a gene: 3. Germline CDR1 MNHEY, CDR2 SVGAGI. This CDR3 region has 15 residues. Here the CDR3 reads CASSYEQGASYEQYF. The CDR3, as DNA: TGTGCCAGCAGTTACGAGCAGGGGGCCTCCTACGAGCAGTACTTC.

V gene TRBV7-3 combines with J gene TRBJ2-7; D may correspond to TRBD1 or TRBD2 (6 bases each). The CDR3 contains 14 residues. V lost 2 bases and J lost 6, with 14 bases in between. Germline V gene sequence: CDR1 SGHTA, CDR2 FQGTGA. CDR3 sequence reads: CASSLDTGAFEQYF. The CDR3 nucleotides are TGTGCCAGCAGCTTAGACACGGGGGCCTTCGAGCAGTACTTC.

This clone was found a few times. This chain connects TRBV7-9 to TRBJ2-7; 8 nucleotides line up with TRBD1. This CDR3 comprises 16 residues. Germline-derived CDR1 and CDR2 are SEHNR and FQNEAQ (reference sequence). V gave up 5 bases and J gave up 3 bases; unmatched junction bases: 12. DNA of the CDR3: TGTGCCAGCAGCCCGCCCACAGGACAGGGCCTCTACGAGCAGTACTTC. Its protein product is CASSPPTGQGLYEQYF.

Worth noting for this clone: Other DNA sequences in this sample translate to the same CDR3. The chain couples TRBV28 to TRBJ2-7; possible D gene TRBD2, 6 bases. The germline V and J ends were trimmed by 4 bases and 0 bases, with 13 bases remaining between them. Germline values: CDR1 MDHEN, CDR2 SYDVKM. This CDR3 has 15 amino acids. CDR3: CASSSLAERSYEQYF. The CDR3 nucleotides read TGTGCCAGCAGTTCATTAGCGGAGCGCTCCTACGAGCAGTACTTC.

The rearrangement links TRBV28 to TRBJ2-1; D ambiguous. The CDR3 has 12 residues. Trimming cost V 3 bases and J 6 bases, with 6 bases left between them. In germline, CDR1 is MDHEN, CDR2 SYDVKM. CDR3 nucleotides: TGTGCCAGCAGTTTGCCGATCAATGAGCAGTTCTTC. Encoded protein: CASSLPINEQFF.

As regards this clone: The junction does not match germline at one end; this may be a read error. The genes are TRBV11-3 and TRBJ2-1, with D uncertain. Germline values: CDR1 SGHNT, CDR2 YENEEA. The CDR3 covers 12 residues. The CDR3 reads CASSLEYNEQFF. Here the CDR3 DNA reads TGTGCCAGCAGCCTAGAGTACAATGAGCAGTTCTTC. The full variable domain, completed using reference TRBV11-3 and TRBJ2-1, is EAGVVQSPRYKIIEKKQPVAFWCNPISGHNTLYWYLQNLGQGPELLIRYENEEAVDDSQLPKDRFSAERLKGVDSTLKIQPAELGDSAVYLCASSLEYNEQFFGPGTRLTVL.

This clone was recorded a few times. This sequence joins TRBV27 and TRBJ2-7; 11 bases agree with TRBD1. The CDR3 is 14 residues long. Germline lookup yields CDR1 MNHEY and CDR2 SMNVEV (reference sequence). V was clipped by 3 bases and J by 6 bases; unmatched bases: 4. CDR3 sequence reads: CASSFGQGAIEQYF. For the CDR3, the DNA is TGTGCCAGCAGTTTCGGACAGGGGGCTATCGAGCAGTACTTC.

A few counts support this clone. The V call is TRBV6-6, the J call TRBJ1-5; the match to TRBD1 covers 7 bases. Germline V CDR1 and CDR2: MNHNY, SVGAGI (reference sequence). Losses at the gene ends were 6 bases for V and 6 bases for J; bases not matched to a gene: 8. This CDR3 contains 14 residues. CDR3 bases: TGTGCCAGCAGCCGCGGACAGGCATCTCAGCCCCAGCATTTT. This codes for CASSRGQASQPQHF.

The V call is TRBV4-1, the J call TRBJ2-7, with TRBD2 identical over 7 bases. Trimming cost V 4 bases and J 3 bases; bases outside gene matches: 6. The germline V gene encodes CDR1 MGHRA and CDR2 YSYEKL. The CDR3 consists of 14 residues. Written as DNA, the CDR3 is TGCGCCAGCAGCCCTAACTCGGGAGGCTACGAGCAGTACTTC. Amino acid sequence: CASSPNSGGYEQYF.

The chain links TRBV28 to TRBJ1-1; 7 bases map to TRBD1. Germline CDR1 MDHEN, CDR2 SYDVKM. The CDR3 is 15 amino acids. After removal of 2 bases from V and 4 bases from J, the junction contained 7 bases not matched to a gene. As DNA, the CDR3 is TGTGCCAGCAGTTTAGGGAGGGGGCATGGCACTGAAGCTTTCTTT. Its translation is CASSLGRGHGTEAFF.

The rearrangement joins TRBV9 to TRBJ2-3; perhaps TRBD2 as D (5 bases). The CDR3 has 15 amino acids. V gave up 0 bases and J gave up 1 base, with 9 bases separating them. Germline assignment: CDR1 SGDLS and CDR2 YYNGEE. This chain's CDR3 is CASSVGGRGTDTQYF. The CDR3 bases are TGTGCCAGCAGCGTAGGCGGGCGGGGCACAGATACGCAGTATTTT.

The chain employs TRBV9 and TRBJ2-1; 9 nucleotides match TRBD1. The germline gives CDR1 SGDLS, CDR2 YYNGEE. V gave up 0 bases and J gave up 4 bases; unmatched junction bases: 11. CDR3 length: 18 residues. CDR3 bases: TGTGCCAGCAGCGTAGTAGGTGGGGGACAGGGATCTTACAATGAGCAGTTCTTC. As protein: CASSVVGGGQGSYNEQFF.

CDR3 DNA: TGTGCCAGCAAGATAATGGGACAGGGGGCAGGAGGCTACACCTTC. Protein sequence: CASKIMGQGAGGYTF. The chain is built from TRBV6-5 and TRBJ1-2; 12 bases are shared with TRBD1. V shed 7 bases, J shed 8 bases, and the junction held 11 bases outside the gene matches. The CDR3 is 15 residues long. The germline V gene has CDR1 MNHEY and CDR2 SVGAGI.

The chain uses TRBV5-1 and TRBJ2-1; 10 bases agree with TRBD2. The CDR3 has 14 amino acids. Germline lookup yields CDR1 SGHRS and CDR2 YFSETQ. V trimming: 4 bases; J trimming: 7 bases; junction bases outside the gene matches: 5. CDR3 sequence: CASSPSLAGNEQFF. For the CDR3, the DNA is TGCGCCAGCAGCCCTTCACTAGCGGGAAATGAGCAGTTCTTC. The variable domain in full, completed from reference TRBV5-1 and TRBJ2-1, reads KAGVTQTPRYLIKTRGQQVTLSCSPISGHRSVSWYQQTPGQGLQFLFEYFSETQRNKGNFPGRFSGRQFSNSRSEMNVSTLELGDSALYLCASSPSLAGNEQFFGPGTRLTVL.

This chain links TRBV5-1 with TRBJ2-5; D possibly corresponds to TRBD2 (5 bases). With 0 bases removed from V and 7 bases from J, the gap between germline ends came to 13 bases. This CDR3 is 14 amino acids long. The V gene's germline CDR1 is SGHRS and CDR2 YFSETQ. CDR3 region: CASSLERGSATQYF. DNA of the CDR3: TGCGCCAGCAGCTTGGAGCGAGGGTCCGCGACCCAGTACTTC. Full variable domain (missing parts from reference TRBV5-1 and TRBJ2-5): KAGVTQTPRYLIKTRGQQVTLSCSPISGHRSVSWYQQTPGQGLQFLFEYFSETQRNKGNFPGRFSGRQFSNSRSEMNVSTLELGDSALYLCASSLERGSATQYFGPGTRLLVL.

The chain uses TRBV19 and TRBJ2-3; 9 positions agree with TRBD2. The germline CDR1 and CDR2 sequences are LNHDA and SQIVND (reference sequence). The CDR3 totals 17 residues. J was trimmed by 2 bases and V by 5 bases; bases with no gene match: 11. The CDR3 reads CASSPRLLAGTTDTQYF. As DNA, the CDR3 is TGTGCCAGTAGTCCCCGGTTGCTAGCGGGGACCACAGATACGCAGTATTTT. Full variable domain (remainder filled in from reference TRBV19 and TRBJ2-3): DGGITQSPKYLFRKEGQNVTLSCEQNLNHDAMYWYRQDPGQGLRLIYYSQIVNDFQKGDIAEGYSVSREKKESFPLTVTSAQKNPTAFYLCASSPRLLAGTTDTQYFGPGTRLTVL.

The V gene is TRBV7-9, the J gene TRBJ2-7; 9 positions agree with TRBD1. V was pared by 5 bases and J by 2 bases, with 10 bases of the junction left unmatched. CDR3 size: 16 residues. Germline V CDR1 and CDR2: SEHNR, FQNEAQ (reference sequence). In DNA, the CDR3 is TGTGCCAGCAGCCCCATCCCCGGGACAGGGCCCTACGAGCAGTACTTC. It specifies CASSPIPGTGPYEQYF.

The CDR3 nucleotides read TGTGCCAGCAGCTTAGGAGATACGCAGTATTTT. As protein: CASSLGDTQYF. The J gene is TRBJ2-3, the V gene TRBV11-2; unclear D gene. V dropped 1 base and J dropped 5 bases, with 1 base sitting between them. Germline CDR1 and CDR2: SGHAT and FQNNGV. The CDR3 covers 11 residues.

The chain employs TRBV7-9 and TRBJ2-6, with a tentative D call TRBD1 (5 bases). The V gene's germline CDR1 is SEHNR and CDR2 FQNEAQ (reference sequence). The CDR3 loop spans 17 amino acids. Trimming shortened V by 4 bases and J by 0 bases, and 13 bases separated the two germline ends. Here the CDR3 reads CASSSRAQYSGANVLTF. CDR3 nucleotide sequence: TGTGCCAGCAGCTCCAGGGCCCAGTACTCTGGGGCCAACGTCCTGACTTTC.

The chain is built from TRBV19 and TRBJ2-1; D is unresolved. Trimming cost V 3 bases and J 4 bases, with 13 bases left between them. Germline lookup yields CDR1 LNHDA and CDR2 SQIVND (reference sequence). The CDR3 runs 15 residues. CDR3 in amino acids: CASSIGLAGYNEQFF. CDR3 DNA sequence: TGTGCCAGTAGTATTGGATTAGCTGGGTACAATGAGCAGTTCTTC.

The chain links TRBV5-5 to TRBJ2-3, with TRBD1 identical over 7 bases. V lost 4 bases to trimming and J lost 1 base; unmatched junction nucleotides: 6. The germline V gene has CDR1 SGHKS and CDR2 YYEKEE (reference sequence). This CDR3 has 15 residues. The DNA of the CDR3 is TGTGCCAGCAGCAAGCACACAGGGGGCACAGATACGCAGTATTTT. It is translated as CASSKHTGGTDTQYF.

This chain uses TRBV5-4 with TRBJ2-2, with 8 bases fitting TRBD1. The CDR3 runs 15 residues. V gave up 5 bases and J gave up 4 bases; unmatched junction bases: 7. Germline CDR1 reads SGHNT; CDR2 reads YYREEE (reference sequence). The CDR3 reads CASRRDRGVTGELFF. The CDR3, as DNA: TGTGCCAGCAGACGAGACAGGGGCGTCACCGGGGAGCTGTTTTTT.

The rearrangement uses TRBV19 and TRBJ1-5, with 8 bases identical to TRBD1. Germline values: CDR1 LNHDA, CDR2 SQIVND (reference sequence). The trim removed 4 bases at V and 5 bases at J, leaving 10 bases unmatched. The CDR3 totals 16 residues. The CDR3 loop is CASSTPVGQGDQPQHF. CDR3 nucleotide sequence: TGTGCCAGTAGTACCCCAGTCGGACAGGGCGATCAGCCCCAGCATTTT.

The chain links TRBV5-6 to TRBJ2-1, with D hard to call. The germline V and J ends were trimmed by 1 base and 0 bases, with 14 bases remaining between them. Germline values: CDR1 SGHDT, CDR2 YYEEEE. This CDR3 contains 17 residues. CDR3 sequence (DNA): TGTGCCAGCAGCTTGCCTAGGGTTATGAGCTCCTACAATGAGCAGTTCTTC. Translating it yields CASSLPRVMSSYNEQFF.

The rearrangement links TRBV7-9 to TRBJ2-7; D gene uncertain. The length of the CDR3 is 14 residues. Germline V gene data show CDR1 as SEHNR and CDR2 as FQNEAQ (reference sequence). V was pared by 0 bases and J by 0 bases, with 6 bases between. Here the CDR3 DNA reads TGTGCCAGCAGCTTAGCGGGGAACTCCTACGAGCAGTACTTC. It codes for CASSLAGNSYEQYF.

This rearrangement joins TRBV6-1 to TRBJ2-1, with D maybe TRBD1 (6 bases). CDR1 and CDR2 (germline): MNHNS, SASEGT. V dropped 3 bases and J dropped 9 bases, with 9 bases sitting between them. The CDR3 has 12 amino acids. The CDR3 DNA is TGTGCCAGCAGTGAGGGACAACCTGAGCAGTTCTTC. Its protein is CASSEGQPEQFF.